The present entry profiles one TCR beta chain with its context. Trimming at V came to 7 bases and at J to 5 bases, leaving 3 bases not matched to a gene. Germline CDR1 reads MNHEY; CDR2 reads SVGAGI. CDR3 length: 12 amino acids. Only in-frame clones appear in the TCRdb table, and some are missing; sequencing was by immunoSEQ multiplex PCR. The table lists tens of thousands of clones, roughly 89% of them singletons, with around 0.63% in the top ten. This sample was taken from a study of T cell changes during pregnancy in multiple sclerosis. The chain couples TRBV6-5 to TRBJ1-2; 8 nucleotides agree with TRBD1. The sample was CD4+ T cells from peripheral blood mononuclear cells, taken in the first trimester of pregnancy. The clonotype was recovered from a female donor with multiple sclerosis, enrolled in a pregnancy study. CDR3 region: CASTRTGYGYTF. The CDR3 DNA reads as TGTGCCAGCACCCGGACAGGGTATGGCTACACCTTC.